This T cell receptor beta chain is from a study of T cell responses to AZD1222 COVID-19 vaccine. For the study at large: Analyses pooled second doses at about 4 or about 12 weeks.

Regarding this clone: The antigen is unknown.

The table came from immunoSEQ multiplex PCR; TCRdb's copy has only in-frame clones and leaves some out. The sample shows 100,000 to 150,000 clones, 92% of them seen only once. Study findings and constraints: Females made up more of the donors, who were largely white British, and clonal diversity may have come out too low.

Source: peripheral blood, taken on day 0 of AZD1222 vaccination. The receptor comes from an adult in good health.

DNA for the CDR3: TGTGCCACCAGCAGAGATAGGGGGACCCAGTACTTC. It specifies CATSRDRGTQYF. V gene TRBV15 combines with J gene TRBJ2-5, with a weak D call TRBD1 (5 bases). CDR1 is LNHNV, CDR2 YYDKDF, per germline (reference sequence). The CDR3 length is 12 residues. V was trimmed by 0 bases and J by 7 bases, leaving 6 bases between them.